The clone carrying this TCR beta chain occurred a few times. What it binds is not known. The source of the sample is a study of long-term antiretroviral therapy in people with HIV. Trimming removed 4 bases from V and 8 bases from J; junction bases left unmatched: 4. Germline values: CDR1 SGHRS, CDR2 YFSETQ. The CDR3 sequence is 12 residues long. Points from the study as a whole: Relative to control repertoires, HIV repertoires exhibited narrower CDR3 length ranges.

Investigators performed immunoSEQ version v3.0 at survey level. Sequenced by immunoSEQ multiplex PCR; TCRdb stores in-frame clones only, minus some. The sample lists about 22,000 clones; 79% were seen once. Before they underwent DNA extraction, samples held roughly 0.9-10 million cryopreserved PBMC. The sample consisted of unsorted PBMCs, taken 1.2 years after starting antiretroviral therapy. This chain connects TRBV5-1 to TRBJ1-2, with 8 bases that match TRBD1. The TCR was taken from a woman aged 40 to 50 with HIV. CDR3 sequence: CASSPDRVGYTF. CDR3 nucleotide sequence: TGCGCCAGCAGCCCGGACAGGGTGGGCTACACCTTC.